The T cell receptor (beta chain) under discussion was sequenced for a study of T cells in Graves' hyperthyroidism and ophthalmopathy. Study-wide points: A median around 6.8 months before onset, the model predicted ophthalmopathy.

This clonotype was seen at least ten times. Its antigen is not known. This CDR3 has 11 residues. The germline V gene has CDR1 MDHEN and CDR2 SYDVKM. V was shortened by 6 bases and J by 12 bases, with 12 bases between the two germline ends. TCR beta CDR3 regions were amplified from RNA. First-round RT-PCR with HTBI primers amplified the TCR CDR3 region. MiXCR, run by TCRdb on the multiplex PCR reads, gives a single entry per CDR3 protein. This sample yields about 480,000 distinct CDR3 sequences, of which over 13% are seen a single time; 15% to 20% belongs to the top ten. This receptor was taken from a woman aged 18-35 years with Graves' hyperthyroidism. The V call is TRBV28, the J call TRBJ2-1; no clear D gene. Sequencing used blood. The DNA for the CDR3 is TGTGCCAGCAGCCCCTCCCGTTGGCAGTTCTTC. As protein: CASSPSRWQFF.